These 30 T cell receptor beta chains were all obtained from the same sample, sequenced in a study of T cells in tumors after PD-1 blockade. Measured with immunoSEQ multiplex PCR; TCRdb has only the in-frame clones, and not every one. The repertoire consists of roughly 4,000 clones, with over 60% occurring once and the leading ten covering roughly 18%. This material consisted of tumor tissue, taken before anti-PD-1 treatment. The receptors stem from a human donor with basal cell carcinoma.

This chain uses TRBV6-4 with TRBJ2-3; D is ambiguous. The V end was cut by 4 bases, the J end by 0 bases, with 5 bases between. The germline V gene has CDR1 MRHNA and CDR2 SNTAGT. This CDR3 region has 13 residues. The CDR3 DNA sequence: TGTGCCAGCAGTGCGTCTAGCACAGATACGCAGTATTTT. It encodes CASSASSTDTQYF.

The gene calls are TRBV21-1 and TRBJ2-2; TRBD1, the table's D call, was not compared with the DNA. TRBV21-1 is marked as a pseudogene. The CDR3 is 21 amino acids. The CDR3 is CASSKPQPRTGEIGFTGELFF. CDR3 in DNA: TGTGCCAGCAGCAAACCCCAACCCCGGACAGGGGAAATCGGCTTTACCGGGGAGCTGTTTTTT.

The CDR3 here is CASSPDWVNTGELFF. The CDR3 nucleotides are TGTGCCAGCAGCCCGGACTGGGTGAACACCGGGGAGCTGTTTTTT. The chain uses TRBV5-6 and TRBJ2-2, with D maybe TRBD2 (5 bases). This CDR3 contains 15 residues. Trimming removed 4 bases from V and 1 base from J, with 11 bases in between. The germline CDR1 and CDR2 sequences are SGHDT and YYEEEE.

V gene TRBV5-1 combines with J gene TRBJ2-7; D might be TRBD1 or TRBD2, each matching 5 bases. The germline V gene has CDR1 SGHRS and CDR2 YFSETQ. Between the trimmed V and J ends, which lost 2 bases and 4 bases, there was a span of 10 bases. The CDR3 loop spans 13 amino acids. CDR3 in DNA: TGCGCCAGCAGCTTCGACAGACTATACGAGCAGTACTTC. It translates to CASSFDRLYEQYF.

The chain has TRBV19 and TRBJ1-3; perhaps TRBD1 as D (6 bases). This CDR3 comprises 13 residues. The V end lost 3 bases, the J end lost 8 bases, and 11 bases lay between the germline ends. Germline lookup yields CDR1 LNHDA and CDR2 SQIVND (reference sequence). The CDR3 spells CASSITGMDTIYF. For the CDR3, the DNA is TGTGCCAGTAGTATTACAGGGATGGACACCATATATTTT.

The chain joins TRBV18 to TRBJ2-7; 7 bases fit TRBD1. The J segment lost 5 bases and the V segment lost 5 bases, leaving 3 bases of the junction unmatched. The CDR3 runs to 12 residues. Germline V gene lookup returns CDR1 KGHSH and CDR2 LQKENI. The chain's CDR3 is CASSADRDEQYF. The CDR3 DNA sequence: TGTGCCAGCTCAGCCGACAGGGACGAGCAGTACTTC.

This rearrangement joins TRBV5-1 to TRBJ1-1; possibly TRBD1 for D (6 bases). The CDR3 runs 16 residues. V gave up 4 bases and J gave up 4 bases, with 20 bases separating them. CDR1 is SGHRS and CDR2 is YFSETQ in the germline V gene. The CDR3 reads CASSPRAGVFVTEAFF. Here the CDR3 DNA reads TGCGCCAGCAGCCCTCGGGCAGGGGTTTTCGTCACTGAAGCTTTCTTT.

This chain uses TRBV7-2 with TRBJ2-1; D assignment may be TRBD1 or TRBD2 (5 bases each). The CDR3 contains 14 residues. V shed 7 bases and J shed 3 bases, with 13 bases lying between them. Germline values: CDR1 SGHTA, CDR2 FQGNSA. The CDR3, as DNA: TGTGCCAGCACCTCTTCTGGGGGCTACAATGAGCAGTTCTTC. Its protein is CASTSSGGYNEQFF. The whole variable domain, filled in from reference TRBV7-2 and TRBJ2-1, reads GAGVSQSPSNKVTEKGKDVELRCDPISGHTALYWYRQSLGQGLEFLIYFQGNSAPDKSGLPSDRFSAERTGGSVSTLTIQRTQQEDSAVYLCASTSSGGYNEQFFGPGTRLTVL.

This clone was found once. The CDR3 is CASSANPRGRDTQYF. The CDR3 DNA sequence: TGTGCCAGCAGCGCTAACCCCAGGGGCCGGGATACGCAGTATTTT. V and J are TRBV9 and TRBJ2-3, with TRBD1 as a possible D gene (6 bases). Germline assignment: CDR1 SGDLS and CDR2 YYNGEE. There are 15 residues in the CDR3. Trimming cost V 3 bases and J 6 bases, with 17 bases left between them.

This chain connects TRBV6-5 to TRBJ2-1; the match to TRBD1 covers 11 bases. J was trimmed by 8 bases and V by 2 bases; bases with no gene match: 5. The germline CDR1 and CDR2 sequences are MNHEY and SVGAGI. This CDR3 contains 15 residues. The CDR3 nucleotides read TGTGCCAGCAGTTACGAGGGGACAGGGGGAGATGAGCAGTTCTTC. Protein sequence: CASSYEGTGGDEQFF.

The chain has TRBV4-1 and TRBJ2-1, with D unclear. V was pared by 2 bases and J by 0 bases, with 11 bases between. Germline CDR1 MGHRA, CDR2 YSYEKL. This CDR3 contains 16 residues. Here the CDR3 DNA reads TGCGCCAGCAGCCAATTGGATCTGATCTCCTACAATGAGCAGTTCTTC. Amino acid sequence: CASSQLDLISYNEQFF.

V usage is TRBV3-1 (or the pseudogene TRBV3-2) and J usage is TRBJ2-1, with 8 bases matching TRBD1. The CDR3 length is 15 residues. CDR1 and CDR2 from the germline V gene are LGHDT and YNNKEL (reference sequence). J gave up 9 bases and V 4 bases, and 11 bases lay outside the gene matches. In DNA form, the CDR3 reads TGTGCCAGCAGCCCTGTTGGACAGGGAGATGGTGAGCAGTTCTTC. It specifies CASSPVGQGDGEQFF.

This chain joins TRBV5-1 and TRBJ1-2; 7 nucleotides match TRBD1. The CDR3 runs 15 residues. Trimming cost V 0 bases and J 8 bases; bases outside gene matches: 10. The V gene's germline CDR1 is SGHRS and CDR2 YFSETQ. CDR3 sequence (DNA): TGCGCCAGCAGCTTGGGGGTCAGGGGGAGCTACGGCTACACCTTC. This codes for CASSLGVRGSYGYTF.

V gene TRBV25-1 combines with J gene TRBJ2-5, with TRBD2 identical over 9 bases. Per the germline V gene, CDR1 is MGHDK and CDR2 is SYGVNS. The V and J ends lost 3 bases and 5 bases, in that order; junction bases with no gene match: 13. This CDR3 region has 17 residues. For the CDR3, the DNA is TGTGCCAGCAGTGAGTTTGGTAGCGGGAGTCTTGAGGAGACCCAGTACTTC. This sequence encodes CASSEFGSGSLEETQYF.

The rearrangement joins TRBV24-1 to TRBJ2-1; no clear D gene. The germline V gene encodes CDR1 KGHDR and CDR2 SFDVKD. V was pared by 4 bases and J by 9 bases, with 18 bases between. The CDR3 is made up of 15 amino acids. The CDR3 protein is CATSESDRFRTEQFF. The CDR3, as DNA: TGTGCCACCAGTGAATCGGACCGATTCAGGACTGAGCAGTTCTTC.

For the CDR3, the DNA is TGCGCCAGCAGCCAAGAGCTCAGGGGAACTGAAGCTTTCTTT. It encodes CASSQELRGTEAFF. The chain links TRBV4-3 to TRBJ1-1, with a tentative D call TRBD1 (6 bases). Germline V gene lookup returns CDR1 LGHNA and CDR2 YSLEER. V was trimmed by 0 bases and J by 5 bases, leaving 10 bases between them. The CDR3 contains 14 residues.

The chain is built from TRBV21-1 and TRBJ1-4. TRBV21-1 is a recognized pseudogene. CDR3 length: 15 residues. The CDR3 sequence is CASSKGGFTNEKLFF. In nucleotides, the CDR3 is TGTGCCAGCAGCAAGGGGGGGTTTACTAATGAAAAACTGTTTTTT.

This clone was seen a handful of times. CDR3 in DNA: TGCGCCAGCAGTGACGATACGGTAGCGGGGAGCACAGATACGCAGTATTTT. Its protein product is CASSDDTVAGSTDTQYF. This rearrangement joins TRBV10-1 to TRBJ2-3, with 8 bases identical to TRBD2. The CDR3 totals 17 residues. Germline lookup yields CDR1 WNHNN and CDR2 SYGVQD (reference sequence). J gave up 0 bases and V 3 bases, and 8 bases lay outside the gene matches.

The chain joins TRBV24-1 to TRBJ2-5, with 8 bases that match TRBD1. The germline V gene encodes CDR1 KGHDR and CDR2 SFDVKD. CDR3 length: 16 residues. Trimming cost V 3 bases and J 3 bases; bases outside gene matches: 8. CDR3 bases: TGTGCCACCAGTGATGAAAGGGACAGGCGGGAAGAGACCCAGTACTTC. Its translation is CATSDERDRREETQYF.

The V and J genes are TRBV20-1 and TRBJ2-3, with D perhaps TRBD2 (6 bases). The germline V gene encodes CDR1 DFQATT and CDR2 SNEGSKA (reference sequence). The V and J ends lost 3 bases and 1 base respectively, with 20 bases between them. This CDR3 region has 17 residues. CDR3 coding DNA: TGCAGTGCTAGTGTCCGGGGGACCTTCTGGGGCACAGATACGCAGTATTTT. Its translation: CSASVRGTFWGTDTQYF.

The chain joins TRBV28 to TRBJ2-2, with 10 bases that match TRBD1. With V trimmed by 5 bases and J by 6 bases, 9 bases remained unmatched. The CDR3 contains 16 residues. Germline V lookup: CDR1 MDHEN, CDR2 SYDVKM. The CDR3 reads CASSPLRTGGSGELFF. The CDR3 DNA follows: TGTGCCAGCAGTCCATTGAGGACAGGGGGGTCCGGGGAGCTGTTTTTT. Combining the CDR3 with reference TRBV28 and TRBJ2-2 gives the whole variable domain DVKVTQSSRYLVKRTGEKVFLECVQDMDHENMFWYRQDPGLGLRLIYFSYDVKMKEKGDIPEGYSVSREKKERFSLILESASTNQTSMYLCASSPLRTGGSGELFFGEGSRLTVL.

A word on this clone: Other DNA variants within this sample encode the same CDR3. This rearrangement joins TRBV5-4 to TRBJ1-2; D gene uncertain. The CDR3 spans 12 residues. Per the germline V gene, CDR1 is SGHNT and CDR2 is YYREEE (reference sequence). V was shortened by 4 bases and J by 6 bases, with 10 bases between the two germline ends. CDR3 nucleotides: TGTGCCAGCAGCCTGGGTGTAGATGGCTACACCTTC. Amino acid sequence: CASSLGVDGYTF.

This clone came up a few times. The CDR3 DNA reads TGCGCCAGCAGCTGGCCCCGGGGTCGGGGTAGTATAGATAGATTCGCAGATACGCAGTATTTT. Protein: CASSWPRGRGSIDRFADTQYF. The chain joins TRBV5-1 to TRBJ2-3, with D maybe TRBD2 (5 bases). V lost 3 bases and J lost 4, with 33 bases in between. Per germline, CDR1 SGHRS and CDR2 YFSETQ. The CDR3 has 21 amino acids.

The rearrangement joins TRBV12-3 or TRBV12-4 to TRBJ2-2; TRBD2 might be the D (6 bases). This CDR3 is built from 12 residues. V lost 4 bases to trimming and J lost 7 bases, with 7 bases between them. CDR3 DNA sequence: TGTGCCAGCAGTTGGCGGGGCGGGGAGCTGTTTTTT. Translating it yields CASSWRGGELFF.

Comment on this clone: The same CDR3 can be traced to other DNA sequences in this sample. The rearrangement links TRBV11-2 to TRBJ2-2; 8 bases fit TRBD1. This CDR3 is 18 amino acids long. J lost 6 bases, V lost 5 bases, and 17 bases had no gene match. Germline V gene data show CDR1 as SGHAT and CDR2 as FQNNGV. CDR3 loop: CASSPLRFGQGFPGELFF. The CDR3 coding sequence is TGTGCCAGCAGCCCACTTAGATTTGGACAGGGTTTTCCCGGGGAGCTGTTTTTT.

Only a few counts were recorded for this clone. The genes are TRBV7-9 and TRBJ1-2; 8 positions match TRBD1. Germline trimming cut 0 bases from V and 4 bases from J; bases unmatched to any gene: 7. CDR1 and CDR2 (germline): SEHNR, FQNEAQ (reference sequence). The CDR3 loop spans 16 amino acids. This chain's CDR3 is CASSLAGGTGAYGYTF. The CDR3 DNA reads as TGTGCCAGCAGCTTAGCAGGCGGGACAGGCGCCTATGGCTACACCTTC.

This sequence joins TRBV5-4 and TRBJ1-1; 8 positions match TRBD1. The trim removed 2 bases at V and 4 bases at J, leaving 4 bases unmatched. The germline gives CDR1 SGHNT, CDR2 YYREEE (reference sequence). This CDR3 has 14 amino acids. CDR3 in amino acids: CASSFDRGRTEAFF. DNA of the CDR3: TGTGCCAGCAGCTTTGACAGGGGACGCACTGAAGCTTTCTTT.

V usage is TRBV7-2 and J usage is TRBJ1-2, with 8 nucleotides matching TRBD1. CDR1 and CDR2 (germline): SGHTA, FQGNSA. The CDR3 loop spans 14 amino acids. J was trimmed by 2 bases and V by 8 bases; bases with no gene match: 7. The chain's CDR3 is CASRRDRRNYGYTF. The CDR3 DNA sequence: TGTGCCAGCCGAAGGGACAGGAGGAACTATGGCTACACCTTC.

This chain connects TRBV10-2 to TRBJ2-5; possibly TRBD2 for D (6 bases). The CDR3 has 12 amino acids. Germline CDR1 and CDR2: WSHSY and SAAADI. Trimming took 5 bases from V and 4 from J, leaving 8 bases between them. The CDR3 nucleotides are TGCGCCAGCAGTACAGCGGGAGAGACCCAGTACTTC. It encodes CASSTAGETQYF.

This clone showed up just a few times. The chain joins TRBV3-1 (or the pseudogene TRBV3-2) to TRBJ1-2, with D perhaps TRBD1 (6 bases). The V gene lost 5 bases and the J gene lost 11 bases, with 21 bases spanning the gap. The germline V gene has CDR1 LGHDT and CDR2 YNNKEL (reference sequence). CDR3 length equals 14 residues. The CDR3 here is CASSEGGGVRRYTF. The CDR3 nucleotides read TGTGCCAGCAGCGAAGGGGGGGGTGTCCGGCGATACACCTTC.